This entry concerns a single T cell receptor (beta chain). This entry belongs to a study of T cell changes during pregnancy in multiple sclerosis. Germline CDR1 is SNHLY and CDR2 is FYNNEI. Trimming cost V 8 bases and J 6 bases, with 9 bases left between them. CDR3 size: 11 residues. The data were produced by immunoSEQ multiplex PCR, yet TCRdb's version contains in-frame clones alone and is incomplete. The table has 90,000 or so clones, 85% to 95% seen once. This chain uses TRBV2 with TRBJ2-3; tentatively, D is TRBD1 (5 bases). The sequence came from a female donor in good health, enrolled as a control in a pregnancy study. The sequencing used peripheral blood, collected after pregnancy. The CDR3 sequence is CASSQGDTQYF. CDR3 bases: TGTGCCAGCTCTCAGGGCGATACGCAGTATTTT.